One T cell receptor beta chain is described in this entry. This sample is drawn from a study of cytomegalovirus exposure and HLA in healthy donors. The PCR made use of 60 Vbeta and 13 Jbeta primers. Sequenced by immunoSEQ multiplex PCR; TCRdb stores in-frame clones only, minus some. The sample has about 190,000 clones, 87% seen once. CDR1 and CDR2 from the germline V gene are MDHEN and SYDVKM. Between the trimmed V and J ends, which lost 6 bases and 4 bases, there was a span of 7 bases. The CDR3 is 12 amino acids. This receptor was obtained from a boy under 10 years old in good health and CMV-seronegative. The chain is built from TRBV28 and TRBJ1-5; perhaps TRBD1 as D (5 bases). Sequencing was performed on PBMCs. CDR3 coding DNA: TGTGCCAGCAGGGGGGGGAATCAGCCCCAGCATTTT. Protein product: CASRGGNQPQHF.